This T cell receptor beta chain emerged from a study of blood T cells in healthy people across ages. Overall study context: Capture by template switching was about one barcoded beta molecule per two T cells.

Trimming left V 1 base short and J 1 base short, with 13 bases between. The CDR3 has 16 residues. Study-level findings and limits: Researchers deemed the diversity estimates from one million T cells underestimates.

Concerning this clonotype: What it recognizes is unknown.

In terms of origin and age, donors were healthy Caucasian individuals from Russia aged roughly 6 to 100. The sample, around 9.9 milliliters of peripheral blood, was drawn from each donor. Using a J-beta primer mix together with a sample-barcoded 5' primer, a second PCR was run for roughly 7 to 11 cycles. TCRdb analysed the 5' RACE reads with MiXCR anew, one entry per CDR3 protein. The sample gives 1.5 million to 2 million distinct CDR3 sequences, around 48% of which show up once; roughly 2.1% is in the top ten. The receptor's source is a woman aged 40 to 50 in good health. This chain links TRBV12-3 or TRBV12-4 with TRBJ2-5, with D perhaps matching TRBD1 or TRBD2 (5 bases each). The sequenced material came from blood. The CDR3 DNA sequence: TGTGCCAGCAGTTTAGGTTGGCCCGGGGCCCAAGAGACCCAGTACTTC. Translation gives CASSLGWPGAQETQYF.